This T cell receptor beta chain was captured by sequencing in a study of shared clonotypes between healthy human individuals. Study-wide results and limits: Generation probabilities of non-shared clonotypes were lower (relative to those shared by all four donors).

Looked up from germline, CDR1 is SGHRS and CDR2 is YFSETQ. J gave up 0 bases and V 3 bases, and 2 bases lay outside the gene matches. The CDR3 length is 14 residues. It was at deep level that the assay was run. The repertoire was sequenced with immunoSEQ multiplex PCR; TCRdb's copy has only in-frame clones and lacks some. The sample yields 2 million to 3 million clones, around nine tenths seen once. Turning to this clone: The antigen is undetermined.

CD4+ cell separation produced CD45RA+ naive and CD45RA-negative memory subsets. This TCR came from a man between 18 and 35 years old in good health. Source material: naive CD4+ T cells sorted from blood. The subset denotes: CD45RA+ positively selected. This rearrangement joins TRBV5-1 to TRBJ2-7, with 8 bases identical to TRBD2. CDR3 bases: TGCGCCAGCAGCTCGCGGGAGGTCTCCTACGAGCAGTACTTC. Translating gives CASSSREVSYEQYF.